The rows below give T cell receptor beta chains drawn from one sample of a study of glioma-infiltrating T cells. TCRdb re-derived calls from the multiplex PCR reads in MiXCR, one entry per CDR3 protein. This sample has about 410,000 distinct CDR3 sequences, with around 45% found just once. Sequencing was performed on glioma tissue, nonneoplastic brain tissue, or PBMCs (not recorded which). The receptors were gathered from a human donor with low-grade glioma or glioblastoma, undergoing nonglioma brain surgery, or in good health (not recorded which). Both conserved end residues are part of each CDR3. A D gene is named only where the DNA matches it firmly. Part of the rows lack a size; the others show once, few, many or a class for expanded clones.

len,abundance,d_gene,j_gene,v_gene,CDR3aa,CDR3nt
16,.,TRBD1,TRBJ1-1,TRBV12-3/TRBV12-4,CASSPGSDRLNTEAFF,TGTGCCAGCAGTCCTGGGTCGGACAGGCTGAACACTGAAGCTTTCTTT
15,many,TRBD2,TRBJ2-1,TRBV28,CASRSSGGSHNEQFF,TGTGCCAGCAGGTCGAGCGGCGGGAGCCACAATGAGCAGTTCTTC
13,many,.,TRBJ2-3,TRBV6-1,CASIGDRTDTQYF,TGTGCCAGCATCGGGGACCGCACAGATACGCAGTATTTT
14,.,.,TRBJ2-5,TRBV7-2,CASSFWGNQETQYF,TGTGCCAGCAGCTTTTGGGGGAACCAAGAGACCCAGTACTTC
18,.,TRBD2,TRBJ2-3,TRBV20-1,CSDRAISSGRAGTDTQYF,TGCAGTGATAGAGCCATCTCTAGCGGGAGGGCCGGCACAGATACGCAGTATTTT
18,few,TRBD2,TRBJ2-7,TRBV28,CASSTTSLTSGSNYEQYF,TGTGCCAGCAGCACCACCTCGCTCACTAGCGGGAGTAACTACGAGCAGTACTTC
15,.,TRBD2,TRBJ2-7,TRBV20-1,CSAPLAGLVTYEQYF,TGCAGTGCTCCACTAGCGGGACTAGTAACCTACGAGCAGTACTTC
13,.,.,TRBJ1-1,TRBV14,CASSQSRNTEAFF,TGTGCCAGCAGCCAATCCAGGAACACTGAAGCTTTCTTT
15,.,.,TRBJ2-1,TRBV14,CASSRRAGSLNEQFF,TGTGCCAGCAGCCGAAGAGCTGGTAGCTTGAATGAGCAGTTCTTC
15,.,.,TRBJ1-1,TRBV7-6,CASSPQTPLNTEAFF,TGTGCCAGCAGCCCCCAAACCCCCCTGAACACTGAAGCTTTCTTT
16,.,.,TRBJ2-2,TRBV4-1,CASSHPGGDGSGELFF,TGCGCCAGCAGCCATCCAGGGGGGGACGGGAGCGGGGAGCTGTTTTTT
14,many,.,TRBJ1-1,TRBV6-6,CASSYLGGNTEAFF,TGTGCCAGCAGTTACTTAGGGGGGAACACTGAAGCTTTCTTT
14,many,TRBD1,TRBJ1-1,TRBV20-1,CSASGDRGDTEAFF,TGCAGTGCCTCGGGGGACAGGGGAGACACTGAAGCTTTCTTT
16,.,TRBD2,TRBJ2-1,TRBV19,CASSIGERENYNEQFF,TGTGCCAGTAGTATAGGAGAGCGGGAAAACTACAATGAGCAGTTCTTC
15,.,TRBD1,TRBJ1-3,TRBV11-2,CASSWDSRSGNTIYF,TGTGCCAGCAGCTGGGACAGCCGCTCTGGAAACACCATATATTTT
16,.,.,TRBJ2-3,TRBV11-2,CASTGVLRESTDTQYF,TGTGCCAGCACAGGGGTGTTGAGGGAGTCAACAGATACGCAGTATTTT
14,few,.,TRBJ1-1,TRBV5-1,CASSAGHTNTEAFF,TGCGCCAGCAGCGCGGGACATACGAACACTGAAGCTTTCTTT
13,.,.,TRBJ1-5,TRBV20-1,CSANDRFNQPQHF,TGCAGTGCCAATGACAGGTTCAATCAGCCCCAGCATTTT
14,.,.,TRBJ2-3,TRBV7-2,CASSAGTNTDTQYF,TGTGCCAGCAGCGCCGGGACGAACACAGATACGCAGTATTTT
18,.,TRBD2,TRBJ2-1,TRBV28,CASSPRGLAGGLYNEQFF,TGTGCCAGCAGTCCCCGAGGACTAGCGGGAGGGTTGTACAATGAGCAGTTCTTC
16,few,TRBD2,TRBJ2-7,TRBV7-2,CASSSSGSAGSYEQYF,TGTGCCAGCAGCTCCAGCGGGAGCGCAGGATCCTACGAGCAGTACTTC
12,.,.,TRBJ1-3,TRBV20-1,CSAVVSGNTIHF,TGCAGTGCGGTGGTCTCTGGAAACACCATACATTTT
16,many,TRBD2,TRBJ2-1,TRBV6-2/TRBV6-3,CASSSGLAGGRWEQFF,TGTGCCAGCAGTTCCGGTCTAGCGGGAGGGCGATGGGAGCAGTTCTTC
16,many,TRBD2,TRBJ2-7,TRBV7-9,CASSLDTSGTSYEQYF,TGTGCCAGCAGCTTAGATACTAGCGGGACCTCCTACGAGCAGTACTTC
15,.,.,TRBJ2-2,TRBV10-3,CAISEGGVRTGELFF,TGTGCCATCAGTGAAGGGGGGGTCCGAACCGGGGAGCTGTTTTTT
14,few,TRBD2,TRBJ2-5,TRBV7-2,CASSRGGAQETQYF,TGTGCCAGCAGCCGGGGGGGGGCGCAAGAGACCCAGTACTTC
15,.,.,TRBJ2-1,TRBV20-1,CSARDLGQPYNEQFF,TGCAGTGCTAGAGATCTAGGGCAGCCATACAATGAGCAGTTCTTC
12,few,.,TRBJ2-1,TRBV7-2,CASSLLVNEQFF,TGTGCCAGCAGCTTACTAGTGAATGAGCAGTTCTTC
14,few,TRBD1,TRBJ1-1,TRBV7-9,CASSARQGRTEAFF,TGTGCCAGCAGCGCCCGACAGGGTAGGACTGAAGCTTTCTTT
14,few,TRBD1,TRBJ2-7,TRBV28,CASSFGTVTYEQYF,TGTGCCAGCAGTTTTGGGACAGTAACATACGAGCAGTACTTC
14,.,.,TRBJ2-3,TRBV20-1,CSARDGGLTGTQYF,TGCAGTGCTAGAGACGGCGGTCTCACAGGTACGCAGTATTTT
14,.,.,TRBJ2-3,TRBV27,CASRPTSRRRAQYF,TGTGCCAGCCGTCCTACTAGCAGGAGGCGGGCGCAGTATTTT
13,few,TRBD1,TRBJ1-1,TRBV20-1,CSTKQGGNTEAFF,TGCAGTACCAAACAGGGGGGGAACACTGAAGCTTTCTTT
21,.,.,TRBJ2-7,TRBV28,CASSGCTLPWDPRGQAAWLYF,TGTGCCAGCAGCGGGTGCACTCTACCTTGGGACCCTCGCGGGCAGGCGGCCTGGTTGTACTTC
15,once,TRBD1,TRBJ2-5,TRBV24-1,CATSDHRGNQETQYF,TGTGCCACCAGTGACCACAGGGGAAACCAAGAGACCCAGTACTTC
14,.,.,TRBJ2-2,TRBV20-1,CSAKSPANTGELFF,TGCAGTGCTAAATCGCCGGCGAACACCGGGGAGCTGTTTTTT
16,.,.,TRBJ2-3,TRBV5-4,CASSLTGWDNADTQYF,TGTGCCAGCAGCTTGACGGGGTGGGATAACGCAGATACGCAGTATTTT
14,.,TRBD1,TRBJ1-4,TRBV7-2,CASSVRGGPGKLFF,TGTGCCAGCAGCGTCAGGGGGGGACCAGGAAAACTGTTTTTT
18,.,TRBD1,TRBJ2-3,TRBV15,CVTSRDRGTGGSPDTQYF,TGTGTCACCAGCAGAGATCGGGGGACAGGGGGTTCCCCGGATACGCAGTATTTT
14,.,TRBD1,TRBJ1-2,TRBV29-1,CSVSDRGRYKGYTF,TGCAGCGTGTCCGACAGGGGGCGATACAAAGGCTACACCTTC
14,once,.,TRBJ2-2,TRBV7-2,CASGRDRFTGELFF,TGTGCCAGCGGCCGGGACCGGTTCACCGGGGAGCTGTTTTTT
14,.,.,TRBJ2-1,TRBV4-2,CASSQDLSLGEQFF,TGTGCCAGCAGCCAAGATCTCAGCCTCGGTGAGCAGTTCTTC
14,.,TRBD1,TRBJ2-5,TRBV11-2,CASILDRTGKTQYF,TGTGCCAGCATCTTAGATCGGACAGGGAAGACCCAGTACTTC
17,.,TRBD2,TRBJ2-1,TRBV4-2,CASSQGGWTSGDNEQFF,TGTGCCAGCAGCCAAGGTGGTTGGACTAGCGGTGACAATGAGCAGTTCTTC
15,many,TRBD1,TRBJ1-2,TRBV14,CASSQGTGRLYGYTF,TGTGCCAGCAGCCAAGGGACAGGAAGATTGTATGGCTACACCTTC
17,few,.,TRBJ1-5,TRBV20-1,CSARDRGGYRGNQPQHF,TGCAGTGCTAGAGACCGAGGTGGATACCGGGGCAATCAGCCCCAGCATTTT
14,.,TRBD1,TRBJ1-1,TRBV28,CASRLGQVYTKAFF,TGTGCCAGCAGACTCGGACAGGTTTACACTAAAGCTTTCTTT
15,.,TRBD2,TRBJ2-3,TRBV20-1,CSARRTSEGTDMQYF,TGCAGTGCTAGAAGGACTAGCGAGGGCACAGATATGCAGTATTTT
14,few,TRBD2,TRBJ2-3,TRBV20-1,CSAPSGRPRDTQYF,TGCAGTGCCCCAAGCGGGAGGCCCCGAGATACGCAGTATTTT
14,few,.,TRBJ1-6,TRBV7-9,CASSPEQYNSPLHF,TGTGCCAGCAGCCCAGAACAGTATAATTCACCCCTCCACTTT
15,.,.,TRBJ1-1,TRBV28,CASSLFGQGVTEAFF,TGTGCCAGCAGTTTATTTGGGCAGGGAGTCACTGAAGCTTTCTTT
15,.,TRBD2,TRBJ2-1,TRBV28,CASDRRDYLYDEQFF,TGTGCCAGCGACCGGCGGGACTACCTCTACGATGAGCAGTTCTTC
18,.,TRBD2,TRBJ2-3,TRBV6-1,CASSRDGTNGLGTDTQYF,TGTGCCAGCAGCCGGGACGGGACTAACGGCCTTGGGACAGATACGCAGTATTTT
13,many,TRBD1,TRBJ2-3,TRBV10-3,CASRQGLTDTQYF,TGTGCCAGCCGACAGGGGCTCACAGATACGCAGTATTTT
13,.,TRBD2,TRBJ2-1,TRBV29-1,CSVTGLAYNEQFF,TGCAGCGTGACGGGACTAGCGTACAATGAGCAGTTCTTC
13,.,.,TRBJ1-1,TRBV18,CASSSNLNTEAFF,TGTGCCAGCTCATCTAACTTGAACACTGAAGCTTTCTTT
14,.,TRBD1,TRBJ2-1,TRBV20-1,CSAPWRQGGNEQFF,TGCAGTGCTCCATGGAGACAGGGGGGCAATGAGCAGTTCTTC
16,many,TRBD2,TRBJ2-3,TRBV20-1,CSARDLASGSTDTQYF,TGCAGTGCTAGAGATTTGGCTAGCGGAAGCACAGATACGCAGTATTTT
12,.,.,TRBJ2-2,TRBV29-1,CIGGYDTGELFF,TGCATAGGAGGGTACGACACCGGGGAGCTGTTTTTT
15,.,TRBD1,TRBJ1-5,TRBV20-1,CSAKSGTGVDQPQHF,TGCAGTGCAAAGTCCGGGACAGGGGTGGATCAGCCCCAGCATTTT